The 20 T cell receptor beta chains in this list originate from one sample, sequenced in a study of CD8+CD57+ T cells in acquired aplastic anemia. Patients included in sequencing had previously demonstrated CD8+CD57+ cell expansion by flow cytometry. TCR beta VDJ and CDR3 profiling used genomic DNA as template. TCRdb reanalysed the reads using MiXCR and keeps one entry per CDR3 protein. Of approximately 200,000 distinct CDR3 sequences detected, under 55% appear once; the ten largest clones hold less than 20%. What was sequenced was sorted CD4+, CD8+, or CD8+CD57+ T cells (not recorded which) from PBMCs. Receptors were obtained from a human donor with aplastic anemia.

The rearrangement uses TRBV7-9 and TRBJ1-2; TRBD1 might be the D (6 bases). Per the germline V gene, CDR1 is SEHNR and CDR2 is FQNEAQ (reference sequence). The V gene lost 2 bases and the J gene lost 4 bases, with 14 bases spanning the gap. CDR3 size: 15 residues. The CDR3 region is CASSLHQGPSYGYTF. CDR3 DNA sequence: TGTGCCAGCAGCTTACACCAGGGGCCTAGCTATGGCTACACCTTC.

The chain combines TRBV5-1 with TRBJ2-5; tentative D call: TRBD1 (5 bases). The CDR3 extends over 14 amino acids. Germline V gene lookup returns CDR1 SGHRS and CDR2 YFSETQ. V lost 4 bases and J lost 5, with 15 bases in between. The CDR3 reads CASSRLGAGETQYF. In DNA form, the CDR3 reads TGCGCCAGCAGCCGCCTTGGGGCAGGGGAGACCCAGTACTTC.

This clonotype turned up a few times. This sequence joins TRBV3-1 and TRBJ1-1, with D unclear. Trimming stripped 4 bases from V and 1 base from J, with 13 bases between. Germline values: CDR1 LGHDT, CDR2 YNNKEL (reference sequence). This CDR3 spans 15 amino acids. The CDR3 here is CASSPPGGPNTEAFF. The CDR3 nucleotides are TGTGCCAGCAGCCCCCCGGGCGGTCCGAACACTGAAGCTTTCTTT.

The chain is built from TRBV9 and TRBJ1-2; no clear D. The CDR3 is 14 residues long. The V gene lost 2 bases and the J gene lost 4 bases, with 12 bases spanning the gap. CDR1 SGDLS and CDR2 YYNGEE come from the germline V gene. CDR3 DNA: TGTGCCAGCAGCGTGAGGGCGGGAGGCTATGGCTACACCTTC. The encoded protein is CASSVRAGGYGYTF.

Only a few counts were recorded for this clonotype. The chain combines TRBV2 with TRBJ1-3; TRBD1 matches at 8 bases. Germline CDR1 SNHLY, CDR2 FYNNEI. This CDR3 spans 14 amino acids. V shed 5 bases, J shed 3 bases, and the junction held 3 bases outside the gene matches. This CDR3 is CASSLQGDGNTIYF. CDR3 DNA sequence: TGTGCCAGCAGTCTACAGGGGGATGGAAACACCATATATTTT.

The genes are TRBV6-4 and TRBJ1-2, with 8 bases lining up with TRBD1. The CDR3 is 19 residues long. Trimming at V came to 3 bases and at J to 8 bases, leaving 23 bases not matched to a gene. Germline V gene lookup returns CDR1 MRHNA and CDR2 SNTAGT. This CDR3 reads CASSELGQGRAPSDGGYTF. The CDR3 nucleotides read TGTGCCAGCAGTGAACTCGGACAGGGAAGGGCCCCTTCTGATGGAGGCTACACCTTC.

This clonotype has a count of ten or more. The DNA for the CDR3 is TGTGCCAGCAGGCCGGGACAGGGAGAGACTGAAGCTTTCTTT. It is translated as CASRPGQGETEAFF. The rearrangement joins TRBV6-1 to TRBJ1-1; 9 bases agree with TRBD1. V was clipped by 6 bases and J by 5 bases; unmatched bases: 7. Per germline, CDR1 MNHNS and CDR2 SASEGT. This CDR3 spans 14 amino acids.

J is TRBJ2-7 and V is TRBV11-3, with TRBD2 as a possible D gene (6 bases). The CDR3 is 14 amino acids. CDR1 and CDR2 from the germline V gene are SGHNT and YENEEA. The V gene lost 8 bases and the J gene lost 5 bases, with 19 bases spanning the gap. CDR3 DNA sequence: TGTGCCAGCGGACGGGACCGCCGGAGGGACGAGCAGTACTTC. Translation: CASGRDRRRDEQYF.

This clonotype was observed a few times. The V and J genes are TRBV28 and TRBJ2-1; no reliable D call. The germline V and J ends were trimmed by 3 bases and 9 bases, with 18 bases remaining between them. The CDR3 length is 15 residues. Germline lookup yields CDR1 MDHEN and CDR2 SYDVKM. In DNA, the CDR3 is TGTGCCAGCAGTTTCGCGGCTAGGAGTAGAGGTGAGCAGTTCTTC. Translating it yields CASSFAARSRGEQFF. The whole variable domain, filled in from reference TRBV28 and TRBJ2-1, reads DVKVTQSSRYLVKRTGEKVFLECVQDMDHENMFWYRQDPGLGLRLIYFSYDVKMKEKGDIPEGYSVSREKKERFSLILESASTNQTSMYLCASSFAARSRGEQFFGPGTRLTVL.

The CDR3 region has the DNA TGTGCCAGCAGCTACACAGGGTCCAACTATGGCTACACCTTC. Translating it yields CASSYTGSNYGYTF. This chain connects TRBV7-2 to TRBJ1-2; tentative D call: TRBD1 (6 bases). CDR1 is SGHTA, CDR2 FQGNSA, per germline. Trimming stripped 4 bases from V and 2 bases from J, with 11 bases between. The CDR3 is 14 residues long. Filled out from reference TRBV7-2 and TRBJ1-2, the complete variable domain reads GAGVSQSPSNKVTEKGKDVELRCDPISGHTALYWYRQSLGQGLEFLIYFQGNSAPDKSGLPSDRFSAERTGGSVSTLTIQRTQQEDSAVYLCASSYTGSNYGYTFGSGTRLTVV.

In this sample, this clonotype turned up many times. V usage is TRBV6-1 and J usage is TRBJ2-5, with a possible D match to TRBD1 (6 bases). Germline assignment: CDR1 MNHNS and CDR2 SASEGT. The CDR3 loop spans 14 amino acids. V shed 2 bases and J shed 5 bases, with 12 bases lying between them. CDR3 coding DNA: TGTGCCAGCAGTGAAAGGGGGTTAATCGAGACCCAGTACTTC. This gives the protein CASSERGLIETQYF.

This clonotype showed up many times. This rearrangement joins TRBV2 to TRBJ1-2, with 7 bases fitting TRBD1. This CDR3 spans 11 amino acids. Losses at the gene ends were 10 bases for V and 7 bases for J; bases not matched to a gene: 6. Germline CDR1 is SNHLY and CDR2 is FYNNEI. The CDR3 coding sequence is TGTGCCATCAGGGGGGACGGTGGCTACACCTTC. Translated, it gives CAIRGDGGYTF.

There are many counts of this clonotype. The V call is TRBV7-8, the J call TRBJ2-3, with 7 bases fitting TRBD1. Germline V gene sequence: CDR1 SGHVS, CDR2 FQNEAQ. The J segment lost 1 base and the V segment lost 5 bases, leaving 9 bases of the junction unmatched. CDR3 length: 16 residues. The CDR3, as DNA: TGTGCCAGCAGCCTCCGAACAGGGGTTCGCACAGATACGCAGTATTTT. Residues: CASSLRTGVRTDTQYF.

There are many counts of this clonotype. The J gene is TRBJ2-2, the V gene TRBV5-1, with TRBD1 identical over 9 bases. Germline trimming cut 4 bases from V and 4 bases from J; bases unmatched to any gene: 8. The germline V gene encodes CDR1 SGHRS and CDR2 YFSETQ. The CDR3 runs 16 residues. CDR3 in DNA: TGCGCCAGCAGCATCGAACAGGGGGCGCGCACCGGGGAGCTGTTTTTT. As protein: CASSIEQGARTGELFF.

This chain joins TRBV10-2 and TRBJ1-1; no definite D call. The CDR3 runs to 14 residues. From germline, CDR1 is WSHSY and CDR2 SAAADI. V lost 8 bases, J lost 2 bases, and 15 bases lay in between. The CDR3 DNA follows: TGCGCCAGCCGAGGAGCGGGGAAAAACACTGAAGCTTTCTTT. Residues: CASRGAGKNTEAFF.

This clonotype came up a few times. V and J are TRBV18 and TRBJ2-7; 7 bases are shared with TRBD1. The germline gives CDR1 KGHSH, CDR2 LQKENI. There are 14 residues in the CDR3. The V and J ends lost 5 bases and 5 bases, in that order; junction bases with no gene match: 9. The CDR3 DNA follows: TGTGCCAGCTCAGAGGGACAGTTAATACACGAGCAGTACTTC. Translated: CASSEGQLIHEQYF.

Ten or more counts support this clonotype. The chain links TRBV7-9 to TRBJ1-4; 9 nucleotides line up with TRBD1. This CDR3 is built from 15 residues. The V segment lost 5 bases and the J segment 4 bases; nucleotides outside the gene matches: 5. The germline CDR1 and CDR2 sequences are SEHNR and FQNEAQ (reference sequence). The CDR3 reads CASSPSGQGNEKLFF. The CDR3 bases are TGTGCCAGCAGCCCCTCGGGACAGGGTAATGAAAAACTGTTTTTT.

To note about this clonotype: A much bigger clone sits one base away, suggesting this may be a read error. Given the absence of the conserved phenylalanine or tryptophan at the CDR3 end, a read error is likely. The gene calls are TRBV11-3 and TRBJ1-1; maybe TRBD1 (5 bases). Germline values: CDR1 SGHNT, CDR2 YENEEA. Trimming left V 5 bases short and J 1 base short, with 14 bases between. There are 15 residues in the CDR3. The CDR3 bases are TGTGCCAGCAGCCCCCCGGGACGGCGGAACACTGAAGCTTTCTGT. Translation gives CASSPPGRRNTEAFC.

The gene calls are TRBV7-9 and TRBJ2-3; tentatively, D is TRBD1 or TRBD2 (5 bases each). The CDR3 contains 15 residues. The ends were cut back, 1 base at V and 7 bases at J, with 15 bases in the middle. In germline, CDR1 is SEHNR, CDR2 FQNEAQ (reference sequence). The CDR3 protein is CASSLGDLARYTQYF. Here the CDR3 DNA reads TGTGCCAGCAGCTTAGGGGACCTAGCCCGTTATACGCAGTATTTT.

The chain is built from TRBV20-1 and TRBJ1-5; TRBD1 might be the D (5 bases). The CDR3 consists of 13 residues. Between the trimmed V and J ends, which lost 2 bases and 5 bases, there was a span of 10 bases. Per germline, CDR1 DFQATT and CDR2 SNEGSKA (reference sequence). The CDR3 protein is CSARRGSYQPQHF. The DNA of the CDR3 is TGCAGTGCTAGAAGGGGCAGTTATCAGCCCCAGCATTTT.